Below are 25 T cell receptor beta chains sequenced from a single sample in a study of identifying expanded T cells in peripheral blood. The method was immunoSEQ multiplex PCR; TCRdb's version includes in-frame clones alone and lacks a portion of them. The sample holds about 81,000 clones, 80% to 85% seen once. The sequencing sample was made of blood. The receptors come from a person between 18 and 75 years old in good health.

This sequence joins TRBV28 and TRBJ1-3; tentatively, D is TRBD1 (6 bases). This CDR3 comprises 14 residues. Germline CDR1 is MDHEN and CDR2 is SYDVKM. Trimming stripped 5 bases from V and 1 base from J, with 9 bases between. CDR3 in amino acids: CASSLQGSGNTIYF. DNA of the CDR3: TGTGCCAGCAGTCTACAGGGATCTGGAAACACCATATATTTT.

This chain joins TRBV7-2 and TRBJ2-3; 12 positions match TRBD2. Trimming removed 5 bases from V and 2 bases from J; junction bases left unmatched: 5. This CDR3 has 16 residues. Germline values: CDR1 SGHTA, CDR2 FQGNSA. Here the CDR3 reads CASSIGLAGITDTQYF. CDR3 nucleotides: TGTGCCAGCAGCATCGGACTAGCGGGGATCACAGATACGCAGTATTTT.

The gene calls are TRBV28 and TRBJ1-4, with D perhaps matching TRBD1 (5 bases). The CDR3 length is 16 residues. Trimming removed 0 bases at V and 0 bases at J, with 8 bases between. Germline-derived CDR1 and CDR2 are MDHEN and SYDVKM. In DNA, the CDR3 is TGTGCCAGCAGTTTATGGGGAGGGGCAACTAATGAAAAACTGTTTTTT. Translation gives CASSLWGGATNEKLFF.

In its sample, this clone was seen once. The rearrangement uses TRBV28 and TRBJ2-7; 10 bases map to TRBD1. CDR3 length: 14 residues. V was clipped by 3 bases and J by 3 bases; unmatched bases: 2. Germline values: CDR1 MDHEN, CDR2 SYDVKM. CDR3 in DNA: TGTGCCAGCAGTTTCCGGACAGGGGGCTACGAGCAGTACTTC. Encoded protein: CASSFRTGGYEQYF. Combining the CDR3 with reference TRBV28 and TRBJ2-7 gives the whole variable domain DVKVTQSSRYLVKRTGEKVFLECVQDMDHENMFWYRQDPGLGLRLIYFSYDVKMKEKGDIPEGYSVSREKKERFSLILESASTNQTSMYLCASSFRTGGYEQYFGPGTRLTVT.

The CDR3 loop is CASSSNRGPGTEAFF. CDR3 nucleotides: TGTGCCAGCAGCTCAAACAGGGGACCGGGAACTGAAGCTTTCTTT. V gene TRBV7-6 combines with J gene TRBJ1-1, with TRBD1 matching over 7 bases. Per the germline V gene, CDR1 is SGHVS and CDR2 is FNYEAQ. The CDR3 contains 15 residues. Trimming at V came to 4 bases and at J to 5 bases, leaving 10 bases not matched to a gene.

V gene TRBV4-3 combines with J gene TRBJ1-2; possible D gene TRBD1, 5 bases. Looked up from germline, CDR1 is LGHNA and CDR2 is YSLEER. The V end lost 4 bases, the J end lost 6 bases, and 15 bases lay between the germline ends. The CDR3 loop spans 14 amino acids. The CDR3 is CASSPRDGRDGYTF. CDR3 DNA sequence: TGCGCCAGCAGCCCTCGGGACGGCCGGGATGGCTACACCTTC.

The chain employs TRBV19 and TRBJ2-1, with TRBD2 matching over 7 bases. The germline V gene has CDR1 LNHDA and CDR2 SQIVND (reference sequence). There are 15 residues in the CDR3. The V gene end was trimmed by 3 bases and the J gene end by 1 base; junction bases not matched to a gene: 3. CDR3 residues: CASSISGNSYNEQFF. The DNA of the CDR3 is TGTGCCAGTAGTATCAGCGGGAATTCCTACAATGAGCAGTTCTTC.

This clone was counted once. The chain couples TRBV5-4 to TRBJ2-7, with D maybe TRBD1 (6 bases). Germline V CDR1 and CDR2: SGHNT, YYREEE (reference sequence). The V end was cut by 5 bases, the J end by 2 bases, with 14 bases between. The CDR3 has 14 amino acids. CDR3 protein: CASRNLAGAYEQYF. The CDR3 DNA reads as TGTGCCAGCAGAAACCTAGCAGGGGCCTACGAGCAGTACTTC.

The rearrangement links TRBV11-2 to TRBJ2-7; 14 nucleotides match TRBD2. The CDR3 spans 15 residues. The V gene's germline CDR1 is SGHAT and CDR2 FQNNGV. Germline trimming cut 5 bases from V and 9 bases from J; bases unmatched to any gene: 9. The CDR3 here is CASSPGTSGSLVQYF. Written as DNA, the CDR3 is TGTGCCAGCAGCCCAGGGACTAGCGGGAGCCTAGTGCAGTACTTC.

The V call is TRBV18, the J call TRBJ2-3; 8 nucleotides agree with TRBD2. CDR3 length equals 16 residues. V trimming: 0 bases; J trimming: 2 bases; junction bases outside the gene matches: 4. The germline V gene has CDR1 KGHSH and CDR2 LQKENI. The CDR3 here is CASSPPPSGLTDTQYF. DNA for the CDR3: TGTGCCAGCTCACCACCGCCTAGCGGGCTCACAGATACGCAGTATTTT.

The chain uses TRBV7-2 and TRBJ1-1; D is possibly TRBD1 (6 bases). Trimming took 6 bases from V and 4 from J, leaving 21 bases between them. This CDR3 region has 16 residues. Per the germline V gene, CDR1 is SGHTA and CDR2 is FQGNSA. This chain's CDR3 is CASRRQSGAGGTEAFF. The CDR3 coding sequence is TGTGCCAGCAGGCGACAATCAGGGGCTGGGGGCACTGAAGCTTTCTTT. Full variable domain (rest looked up from reference TRBV7-2 and TRBJ1-1): GAGVSQSPSNKVTEKGKDVELRCDPISGHTALYWYRQSLGQGLEFLIYFQGNSAPDKSGLPSDRFSAERTGGSVSTLTIQRTQQEDSAVYLCASRRQSGAGGTEAFFGQGTRLTVV.

The J gene is TRBJ2-1, the V gene TRBV11-1; D assignment may be TRBD1 or TRBD2 (5 bases each). Trimming removed 2 bases at V and 4 bases at J, with 21 bases between. Germline V lookup: CDR1 SGHAT, CDR2 FQDESV (reference sequence). The CDR3 is made up of 18 amino acids. The CDR3 is CASSLHWGGSTQYNEQFF. DNA of the CDR3: TGTGCCAGCAGCTTACATTGGGGCGGGTCCACACAGTACAATGAGCAGTTCTTC.

The V and J genes are TRBV7-2 and TRBJ1-5; D is uncertain. Trimming pared 5 bases from V and 3 bases from J, leaving 8 bases between. Germline V gives CDR1 SGHTA, CDR2 FQGNSA. This CDR3 spans 13 amino acids. CDR3 DNA: TGTGCCAGCAGCCCGATGAACAATCAGCCCCAGCATTTT. Amino acid sequence: CASSPMNNQPQHF.

The chain is built from TRBV7-2 and TRBJ2-2; 9 bases are a match to TRBD1. This CDR3 spans 16 amino acids. From germline, CDR1 is SGHTA and CDR2 FQGNSA. With V trimmed by 3 bases and J by 2 bases, 4 bases remained unmatched. The chain's CDR3 is CASSFGQGYNTGELFF. The CDR3 DNA sequence: TGTGCCAGCAGCTTCGGACAGGGGTATAACACCGGGGAGCTGTTTTTT.

The chain joins TRBV15 to TRBJ2-5; perhaps D is TRBD1 or TRBD2 (5 bases each). CDR3 size: 14 residues. The V gene lost 0 bases and the J gene lost 8 bases, with 13 bases spanning the gap. Germline assignment: CDR1 LNHNV and CDR2 YYDKDF (reference sequence). The CDR3 spells CATSRDGVGGTQYF. The DNA of the CDR3 is TGTGCCACCAGCAGAGATGGAGTTGGGGGTACCCAGTACTTC.

The chain carries TRBV28 and TRBJ2-7, with D maybe TRBD2 (5 bases). Deletions cut 5 bases from V and 0 bases from J, with 17 bases between. Germline CDR1 and CDR2: MDHEN and SYDVKM. The CDR3 loop spans 16 amino acids. CDR3 sequence reads: CASSLSSVAGSYEQYF. Here the CDR3 DNA reads TGTGCCAGCAGTCTATCGTCGGTTGCGGGCTCCTACGAGCAGTACTTC.

The genes are TRBV10-3 and TRBJ2-5; no clear D. V was cut by 0 bases and J by 5 bases, with 1 base left in between. The CDR3 spans 11 residues. Germline CDR1 and CDR2: ENHRY and SYGVKD. The chain's CDR3 is CAISESETQYF. The CDR3 DNA reads TGTGCCATCAGTGAGTCGGAGACCCAGTACTTC.

This sequence joins TRBV5-1 and TRBJ2-7, with 9 positions matching TRBD1. This CDR3 region has 14 residues. Germline CDR1 and CDR2: SGHRS and YFSETQ. J gave up 5 bases and V 4 bases, and 7 bases lay outside the gene matches. The CDR3 loop is CASSGDRERDEQYF. The DNA for the CDR3 is TGCGCCAGCAGCGGGGACAGGGAAAGGGACGAGCAGTACTTC.

The chain carries TRBV7-3 and TRBJ2-1; D remains unclear. CDR1 SGHTA and CDR2 FQGTGA come from the germline V gene. Trimming took 0 bases from V and 0 from J, leaving 9 bases between them. CDR3 size: 16 residues. CDR3 protein: CASSLTRASSYNEQFF. In nucleotides, the CDR3 is TGTGCCAGCAGCTTAACTCGGGCAAGCTCCTACAATGAGCAGTTCTTC.

The CDR3 region is CASSLGYRGLAGTANTGELFF. Written as DNA, the CDR3 is TGTGCCAGCAGCTTAGGGTACAGGGGACTAGCGGGGACAGCGAACACCGGGGAGCTGTTTTTT. The chain links TRBV7-8 to TRBJ2-2; TRBD2 aligns across 13 bases. Trimming took 1 base from V and 0 from J; bases not matched to a gene: 11. The CDR3 is 21 residues long. Germline loops: CDR1 SGHVS, CDR2 FQNEAQ.

The table lists this clone with a few counts. CDR3 sequence: CASSRPYKIRGNQPQHF. Written as DNA, the CDR3 is TGTGCCAGCAGCAGGCCTTACAAAATTCGAGGGAATCAGCCCCAGCATTTT. V gene TRBV21-1 combines with J gene TRBJ1-5. TRBV21-1 is listed as a pseudogene. The CDR3 is 17 residues long.

V and J are TRBV7-6 and TRBJ1-3; D unclear. V was cut by 1 base and J by 0 bases, with 10 bases left in between. The CDR3 length is 16 residues. The germline CDR1 and CDR2 sequences are SGHVS and FNYEAQ. The chain's CDR3 is CASSLGVQYSGNTIYF. The CDR3 DNA reads TGTGCCAGCAGCTTAGGGGTGCAATACTCTGGAAACACCATATATTTT.

The chain joins TRBV28 to TRBJ1-3; D may be TRBD1 (6 bases). This CDR3 region has 18 residues. Trimming took off 6 bases at V and 0 bases at J, with 21 bases between the two ends. Germline loops: CDR1 MDHEN, CDR2 SYDVKM. The CDR3 coding sequence is TGTGCCAGCAGCTTTACGGCCCCCAGGGGAATCTCTGGAAACACCATATATTTT. It codes for CASSFTAPRGISGNTIYF. Looking up the rest from reference TRBV28 and TRBJ1-3 gives the full variable domain: DVKVTQSSRYLVKRTGEKVFLECVQDMDHENMFWYRQDPGLGLRLIYFSYDVKMKEKGDIPEGYSVSREKKERFSLILESASTNQTSMYLCASSFTAPRGISGNTIYFGEGSWLTVV.

The gene calls are TRBV19 and TRBJ2-2; D unresolved. The germline V gene has CDR1 LNHDA and CDR2 SQIVND (reference sequence). V was pared by 7 bases and J by 2 bases, with 8 bases between. The CDR3 has 13 amino acids. CDR3 sequence reads: CASKWGNTGELFF. For the CDR3, the DNA is TGTGCCAGTAAATGGGGTAACACCGGGGAGCTGTTTTTT.

In the case of this clone: Sequence at one end of the junction differs from germline and may be a read error. The chain has TRBV2 and TRBJ2-5, with a tentative D call TRBD2 (7 bases). CDR3 size: 16 residues. Germline V gives CDR1 SNHLY, CDR2 FYNNEI. This chain's CDR3 is CASSDPYGGGQGTQYF. The CDR3 bases are TGTGCCAGCAGTGATCCTTATGGCGGGGGCCAAGGGACCCAGTACTTC.